The rows below give T cell receptor beta chains drawn from one sample of a study of cytomegalovirus exposure and HLA in healthy donors. Generated by immunoSEQ multiplex PCR, the TCRdb table keeps only in-frame clones and is missing some. The sample records approximately 120,000 clones, 75% to 85% being singletons. The sample consisted of PBMCs. Receptors were obtained from a man under 40 in good health and CMV-seropositive. Both conserved end residues are part of each CDR3. Each record gives: clone size, D gene, J gene, V gene, CDR3 DNA, CDR3 protein. A D gene is named only where the DNA matches it firmly. Clone size, where shown, is once, few, many, or a class for clones that have expanded.

abundance: .
d_gene: TRBD1
j_gene: TRBJ2-5
v_gene: TRBV2
CDR3nt: TGTGCCAGCAGGGAGGACAGGGTTGTGGAGACCCAGTACTTC
CDR3aa: CASREDRVVETQYF

abundance: .
d_gene: TRBD1
j_gene: TRBJ1-2
v_gene: TRBV9
CDR3nt: TGTGCCAGCAGCGGAGGAGAGGACAGGGAAGGCTATGGCTACACCTTC
CDR3aa: CASSGGEDREGYGYTF

abundance: few
d_gene: TRBD1
j_gene: TRBJ1-6
v_gene: TRBV6-1
CDR3nt: TGTGCCAGCAGTGTTGAAGGGGGCCTTTCACCCCTCCACTTT
CDR3aa: CASSVEGGLSPLHF

abundance: .
d_gene: TRBD1
j_gene: TRBJ1-5
v_gene: TRBV7-8
CDR3nt: TGTGCCAGCAGGTTGGGACAGCATCAGCCCCAGCATTTT
CDR3aa: CASRLGQHQPQHF

abundance: .
d_gene: TRBD2
j_gene: TRBJ2-5
v_gene: TRBV2
CDR3nt: TGTGCCAGCAGTGGGGGGGGGCAAGAGACCCAGTACTTC
CDR3aa: CASSGGGQETQYF

abundance: .
d_gene: .
j_gene: TRBJ2-5
v_gene: TRBV2
CDR3nt: TGTGCCAGCAGGCGACAAGAGACCCAGTACTTC
CDR3aa: CASRRQETQYF

abundance: once
d_gene: .
j_gene: TRBJ1-5
v_gene: TRBV18
CDR3nt: TGTGCCAGCTCACCGCAGGGCAGCAATCAGCCCCAGCATTTT
CDR3aa: CASSPQGSNQPQHF

abundance: .
d_gene: .
j_gene: TRBJ1-2
v_gene: TRBV15
CDR3nt: TGTGCCACCAGCGAAATCGGGGGTTTAAGTTTTGGCTACACCTTC
CDR3aa: CATSEIGGLSFGYTF

abundance: .
d_gene: .
j_gene: TRBJ1-5
v_gene: TRBV4-2
CDR3nt: TGTGCCAGCAGCCAGGCACCGGGAAGCAATCAGCCCCAGCATTTT
CDR3aa: CASSQAPGSNQPQHF

abundance: .
d_gene: .
j_gene: TRBJ2-1
v_gene: TRBV7-9
CDR3nt: TGTTCCAGCAGCTTAAACAAGGGCTCGACAGCAAGTGAGCAGTTCTTC
CDR3aa: CSSSLNKGSTASEQFF

abundance: .
d_gene: TRBD1
j_gene: TRBJ1-5
v_gene: TRBV19
CDR3nt: TGTGCCACTCGACAGGGGAACCAGCCCCAGCATTTT
CDR3aa: CATRQGNQPQHF

abundance: few
d_gene: .
j_gene: TRBJ1-6
v_gene: TRBV9
CDR3nt: TGTGCCAGCAGCGTAGAAGGGGGACGGTCACCCCTCCACTTT
CDR3aa: CASSVEGGRSPLHF

abundance: .
d_gene: TRBD1
j_gene: TRBJ2-6
v_gene: TRBV28
CDR3nt: TGTGCCAGCAGTCGACGGACAGGGGGCTTTATCTCTGGGGCCAACGTCCTGACTTTC
CDR3aa: CASSRRTGGFISGANVLTF

abundance: .
d_gene: .
j_gene: TRBJ2-6
v_gene: TRBV6-5
CDR3nt: TGTGCCAGCAGGCTCCAGGGGTCTGGGGCCAACGTCCTGACTTTC
CDR3aa: CASRLQGSGANVLTF

abundance: .
d_gene: TRBD1
j_gene: TRBJ2-2
v_gene: TRBV9
CDR3nt: TGTGCCAGCAGCGCCCTCAAGACAGGGGTCACCGGGGAGCTGTTTTTT
CDR3aa: CASSALKTGVTGELFF

abundance: .
d_gene: TRBD1
j_gene: TRBJ1-1
v_gene: TRBV30
CDR3nt: TGTGCCTGGAGTGCTTTACCATGGACAGGGGGCTCGACTAACACTGAAGCTTTCTTT
CDR3aa: CAWSALPWTGGSTNTEAFF

abundance: .
d_gene: .
j_gene: TRBJ1-6
v_gene: TRBV30
CDR3nt: TGTGCCTGGAGAGGGGATGTGTCTGGGAATTCACCCCTCCACTTT
CDR3aa: CAWRGDVSGNSPLHF

abundance: once
d_gene: TRBD1
j_gene: TRBJ2-1
v_gene: TRBV7-3
CDR3nt: TGTGCCAGCAGCTTAAAAGGACAGGGGTGGAACCCCTACAATGAGCAGTTCTTC
CDR3aa: CASSLKGQGWNPYNEQFF

abundance: .
d_gene: .
j_gene: TRBJ1-1
v_gene: TRBV25-1
CDR3nt: TGTGCCAGCAGTGGGACCGGGGGCACTGAAGCTTTCTTT
CDR3aa: CASSGTGGTEAFF

abundance: .
d_gene: .
j_gene: TRBJ1-1
v_gene: TRBV13
CDR3nt: TGTGCCAGCAGCTTCTCCCAGGGACTGCTGAACACTGAAGCTTTCTTT
CDR3aa: CASSFSQGLLNTEAFF

abundance: .
d_gene: .
j_gene: TRBJ2-5
v_gene: TRBV6-5
CDR3nt: TGTGCCAGCAGTTACAGCCCGGGTGGGTGGGAGACCCAGTACTTC
CDR3aa: CASSYSPGGWETQYF

abundance: few
d_gene: .
j_gene: TRBJ2-6
v_gene: TRBV27
CDR3nt: TGTGCCAGCAGTTCCAGACTCTCTGGGGCCAACGGCCTGACTTTC
CDR3aa: CASSSRLSGANGLTF

abundance: .
d_gene: .
j_gene: TRBJ2-1
v_gene: TRBV29-1
CDR3nt: TGCAGCGTCCCAAGTAGCCTCTACAATGAGCAGTTCTTC
CDR3aa: CSVPSSLYNEQFF

abundance: .
d_gene: TRBD1
j_gene: TRBJ1-2
v_gene: TRBV6-5
CDR3nt: TGTGCCAGCAGCCGGGACAGGAGATATGGCTACACCTTC
CDR3aa: CASSRDRRYGYTF

abundance: few
d_gene: .
j_gene: TRBJ2-7
v_gene: TRBV6-6
CDR3nt: TGTGCCAGCAGCCCGGTCCAGGGGGGCTACGAGCAGTACTTC
CDR3aa: CASSPVQGGYEQYF

abundance: .
d_gene: TRBD1
j_gene: TRBJ1-1
v_gene: TRBV7-9
CDR3nt: TGTGCCAGCAACCGACAGGGGAACACTGAAGCTTTCTTT
CDR3aa: CASNRQGNTEAFF

abundance: .
d_gene: TRBD1
j_gene: TRBJ2-7
v_gene: TRBV5-1
CDR3nt: TGCGCCAGCAGCTTAGAGGGGGCGCAGATCTACGAGCAGTACTTC
CDR3aa: CASSLEGAQIYEQYF

abundance: .
d_gene: TRBD1
j_gene: TRBJ1-2
v_gene: TRBV4-1
CDR3nt: TGCGCCAGCAGCCGGCGGACGGGACAGGTTCAAGCTTGGGTGAATGGCTACACCTTC
CDR3aa: CASSRRTGQVQAWVNGYTF

abundance: .
d_gene: TRBD2
j_gene: TRBJ2-1
v_gene: TRBV9
CDR3nt: TGTGCCAGCAGCGTCAGCGGGGGGGCGGTTGAGCAGTTCTTC
CDR3aa: CASSVSGGAVEQFF

abundance: once
d_gene: .
j_gene: TRBJ1-6
v_gene: TRBV7-9
CDR3nt: TGTGCCAGCAGCTTACCGCAGATGAATTCACCCCTCCACTTT
CDR3aa: CASSLPQMNSPLHF

abundance: .
d_gene: .
j_gene: TRBJ1-2
v_gene: TRBV25-1
CDR3nt: TGTGCCAGCAGTGTGGCAGAATATGGCTACACCTTC
CDR3aa: CASSVAEYGYTF

abundance: .
d_gene: .
j_gene: TRBJ2-3
v_gene: TRBV6-1
CDR3nt: TGTGCCAGTTCCTTTGGTAGCGGCACAGATACGCAGTATTTT
CDR3aa: CASSFGSGTDTQYF

abundance: .
d_gene: TRBD2
j_gene: TRBJ2-5
v_gene: TRBV6-1
CDR3nt: TGTGCCAGCAGTCCGTTTTGGGGGGGAGAGACCCAGTACTTC
CDR3aa: CASSPFWGGETQYF

abundance: .
d_gene: TRBD1
j_gene: TRBJ2-5
v_gene: TRBV2
CDR3nt: TGTGCCAGCAGAGCCCGGACAGGGAATGTGACCCAGTACTTC
CDR3aa: CASRARTGNVTQYF

abundance: .
d_gene: .
j_gene: TRBJ1-1
v_gene: TRBV27
CDR3nt: TGTGCCAGCAGTTTCTCCGACAGAAATGAAGCTTTCTTT
CDR3aa: CASSFSDRNEAFF

abundance: .
d_gene: .
j_gene: TRBJ2-1
v_gene: TRBV10-2
CDR3nt: TGCGCCAGCAGTGAGACTAGAAAAGAGCAGTTCTTC
CDR3aa: CASSETRKEQFF

abundance: .
d_gene: TRBD1
j_gene: TRBJ1-6
v_gene: TRBV18
CDR3nt: TGTGCCAGCTCACCAGGCACAGGGGCCCGGTCACCCCTCCACTTT
CDR3aa: CASSPGTGARSPLHF

abundance: .
d_gene: .
j_gene: TRBJ2-7
v_gene: TRBV4-1
CDR3nt: TGCGCCAGCAGCCAGGGAGGCCAGGGCGCCATCTACGAGCAGTACTTC
CDR3aa: CASSQGGQGAIYEQYF

abundance: .
d_gene: .
j_gene: TRBJ2-2
v_gene: TRBV28
CDR3nt: TGTGCCAGCAGCTTTCTGACCAAACCGGGACACCCGAAAACCGGGGAGCTGTTTTTT
CDR3aa: CASSFLTKPGHPKTGELFF

abundance: .
d_gene: TRBD2
j_gene: TRBJ2-2
v_gene: TRBV7-3
CDR3nt: TGTGCCAGCAGAAGAGTAGCGGGGGAAGGGGACACCGGGGAGCTGTTTTTT
CDR3aa: CASRRVAGEGDTGELFF

abundance: .
d_gene: TRBD2
j_gene: TRBJ2-4
v_gene: TRBV4-2
CDR3nt: TGTGCCAGCAGCCCTGGGACTAGCGGGGGATATCAACTAGCCAAAAACATTCAGTACTTC
CDR3aa: CASSPGTSGGYQLAKNIQYF

abundance: .
d_gene: TRBD1
j_gene: TRBJ2-5
v_gene: TRBV7-3
CDR3nt: TGTGCCAGCAGCTCGGGACAGAGACAAGAGACCCAGTACTTC
CDR3aa: CASSSGQRQETQYF

abundance: once
d_gene: TRBD2
j_gene: TRBJ2-4
v_gene: TRBV5-6
CDR3nt: TGTGCCAGCAGCCGACTAGCTGTAGCCAAAAACATTCAGTACTTC
CDR3aa: CASSRLAVAKNIQYF

abundance: .
d_gene: TRBD2
j_gene: TRBJ2-3
v_gene: TRBV2
CDR3nt: TGTGCCAGCAGGCCCCGGGACTACATCACAGATACGCAGTATTTT
CDR3aa: CASRPRDYITDTQYF

abundance: .
d_gene: TRBD1
j_gene: TRBJ2-7
v_gene: TRBV29-1
CDR3nt: TGCAGCGTTACTGACAGGGGGCATTCGGACGAGCAGTACTTC
CDR3aa: CSVTDRGHSDEQYF

abundance: few
d_gene: TRBD2
j_gene: TRBJ2-7
v_gene: TRBV10-3
CDR3nt: TGTGCCAGCAGTTATAGGCGGGGGGGCTACGAGCAGTACTTC
CDR3aa: CASSYRRGGYEQYF

abundance: .
d_gene: .
j_gene: TRBJ2-2
v_gene: TRBV7-8
CDR3nt: TGTGCCAGCAGCTTTGATGGCCCCGGGGAGCTGTTTTTT
CDR3aa: CASSFDGPGELFF

abundance: .
d_gene: .
j_gene: TRBJ1-1
v_gene: TRBV28
CDR3nt: TGTGCCAGCAGTTTATTTGGGGGCGAGAACACTGAAGCTTTCTTT
CDR3aa: CASSLFGGENTEAFF

abundance: few
d_gene: TRBD1
j_gene: TRBJ1-1
v_gene: TRBV6-6
CDR3nt: TGTGCCAGCAGTTGGTCCCAGGGGGCGGGTGAAGCTTTCTTT
CDR3aa: CASSWSQGAGEAFF

abundance: .
d_gene: .
j_gene: TRBJ2-7
v_gene: TRBV14
CDR3nt: TGTGCCGACCGACAACAGGTCTCCTACGAGCAGTACTTC
CDR3aa: CADRQQVSYEQYF

abundance: once
d_gene: .
j_gene: TRBJ1-1
v_gene: TRBV7-2
CDR3nt: TGTGCCAGCAGCTTAGCGAGGGCAGGCCACGACACTGAAGCTTTCTTT
CDR3aa: CASSLARAGHDTEAFF

abundance: .
d_gene: .
j_gene: TRBJ1-1
v_gene: TRBV7-8
CDR3nt: TGTGCCAGCAGCCTGGACGTGGGACACGTGAACACTGAAGCTTTCTTT
CDR3aa: CASSLDVGHVNTEAFF